This T cell receptor beta chain was obtained from a study of blood T cell repertoires in COVID-19. At the level of the study: Spain, Italy and the United States supplied samples that represented acute and convalescent COVID-19. Sources were T cells, B-cell-depleted T cells, or PBMCs; the material itself was cDNA or gDNA.

Under the authors' procedure: Scientists estimated how many nucleated cells there were by amplifying reference gene primers. This table comes from immunoSEQ multiplex PCR, and its TCRdb copy is limited to in-frame clones, with some not included. That table gives V, J and clone size, and the DNA gave D and trimming. The sample has about 39,000 clones, 85% to 90% seen once. CDR1 is LNHNV, CDR2 YYDKDF, per germline (reference sequence). The CDR3 totals 15 residues. V was pared by 5 bases and J by 2 bases, with 9 bases of the junction left unmatched. Only a few counts were recorded for this clone. This clonotype originated in a man aged 45-65 years with active or convalescent COVID-19. The V call is TRBV15, the J call TRBJ2-7, with 7 positions matching TRBD1. The sequencing sample was made of peripheral blood. CDR3 amino acids: CATSYRQGGAYEQYV. The CDR3 DNA sequence: TGTGCCACCAGCTACCGACAGGGTGGGGCCTACGAGCAGTACGTC.